The present T cell receptor (beta chain) was sequenced within a study of Graves' ophthalmopathy and Graves' hyperthyroidism (dated by TCRdb to between 2017 and 2018). Study-level background: Peripheral blood was collected at initial diagnosis, before any treatment. The study used signatures of the TCR beta repertoire to tell Graves' ophthalmopathy apart from Graves' hyperthyroidism and to predict which patients would progress to ophthalmopathy. In total, 135 blood samples were TCR-sequenced: fewer than 50 ophthalmopathy, under 85 hyperthyroidism and roughly 17 hyperthyroidism-to-ophthalmopathy patients. To explore V-J signatures that separate ophthalmopathy from hyperthyroidism, a discovery set of about 98 patients was enrolled, consisting of approximately 45 with ophthalmopathy and about 60 with stable hyperthyroidism. An independent validation cohort comprised 18 hyperthyroidism patients and 15 to 17 patients who later progressed from hyperthyroidism to ophthalmopathy. T-cell repertoires of thyroid tissue and blood were compared in several hyperthyroidism patients. Once sampling was done, hyperthyroidism patients were given methimazole at a starting dose of 30 mg daily, while ophthalmopathy patients were given high-dose intravenous methylprednisolone. The roughly 100 discovery patients were divided at random into training and test sets in a 7:3 ratio.

Results and caveats for the whole study, not just this receptor: In validation, the model predicted ophthalmopathy progression with roughly 68% sensitivity and 72.22% specificity; more than ten predicted patients were CT-confirmed with GO in a median of around 6 months. Among expanded thyroid clonotypes with frequency above 0.001, most also showed up in blood, which suggests that blood repertoires may reflect the thyroid immune response. In cross-validation, the 13-signature model distinguished ophthalmopathy from stable hyperthyroidism with 85% to 90% sensitivity and almost 83% specificity, and in the test set the corresponding values were about 80% and 75%. No statistical method was used to predetermine the sample size, and group allocation was not hidden from the investigators.

Ophthalmopathy patients were characterized by moderately to severely active disease, a Clinical Activity Score of at least 3, a NOSPECS grade of at least 4, and a disease duration under 3 months. Anyone with other autoimmune diseases, uncontrolled infections, pregnancy or lactation was excluded from the study. Diagnosis was based on clinical symptoms, serum thyroxine, TRAb, thyroid ultrasound and orbital computed tomography. Ficoll-Paque density gradient centrifugation was used to isolate PBMCs from 10 ml of fresh peripheral blood. Total RNA was extracted using Trizol reagent, and RNA quality was checked on an Agilent 2100 Bioanalyzer. For repertoire sequencing, the TCR beta CDR3 regions were amplified from RNA transcripts. A first-round RT-PCR used HTBI primers with the Qiagen OneStep RT-PCR kit, followed by a second-round multiplex PCR, size selection and purification. Sequencing of the libraries was carried out on an Illumina HiSeq2000 in paired-end mode with 100 bp reads. In the authors' own workflow: SOAPnuke was used for read processing, and reads with adapters, uncalled bases, a mean Phred below 15, or no exact constant-primer or identifier match were discarded. COPE v1.2.5 was used to merge the high-quality paired reads. Clonotypes were defined as unique nucleotide sequences and were aligned to IMGT TRB V, D and J references using MiTCR v1.1. The analysis was limited to V-J combinations with a frequency above 0.0001, which together covered 99.2% of repertoires. For each V-J combination, a TCR clonal expansion and chaos score was defined as the ratio of F50 clonal expansion to chaos observed in the TCRdist matrix. Welch's t-statistics and random forest were used to reduce features to 13 V-J combinations, which were fed into a naive Bayes classifier. The Morisita-Horn index was used to measure how similar the thyroid and blood repertoires were. Using fastp at Q25 and MiXCR, TCRdb reprocessed the public reads and kept productive beta chains. Each CDR3 protein appears once, grouped with its most common genes and DNA. These V and J calls rely on TCRdb rather than the paper's analysis. The sample table shows 200,000 to 250,000 distinct CDR3 sequences, and around a fifth are seen once. The ten top clones hold roughly 42% of the sample.

Taken from the germline V gene (reference sequence), the CDR1 and CDR2 loops are MNHEY and SMNVEV. From its cysteine to its phenylalanine, the CDR3 spans 15 amino acids. The read is trimmed to its CDR3 DNA, 45 bases read in frame from base 1. Trimming takes 3 bases from V and 5 bases from J, and the germline ends sit 16 bases apart. This clonotype was counted a few times. Its antigen specificity is not known. It has no much larger one-base neighbor in the sample; base qualities were not kept. This clonotype originated in a woman aged 45-65 years with Graves' ophthalmopathy. Donor details come from another sample of the same person, matched by shared clones. Here the chain combines TRBV27 and TRBJ2-5; the D gene assignment is perhaps TRBD1 or TRBD2, with each matching 6 bases. The source material was peripheral blood. CDR3 loop: CASSFLGGFKETQYF. The DNA sequence is TGTGCCAGCAGTTTCCTGGGGGGCTTCAAGGAGACCCAGTACTTC.